Below, 20 T cell receptor beta chains from the same sample are listed, as sequenced in a study of patients and donors after allogeneic stem cell transplantation. TCRdb redid the calling of the RT-PCR reads with MiXCR, one entry per CDR3 protein. The sample has some 230,000 distinct CDR3 sequences, roughly 14% seen once. Sequencing input: blood, either unsorted or a sorted T cell fraction (not recorded which). Receptors originate from a human donor who was either an allogeneic HSCT recipient or a stem cell or donor lymphocyte infusion donor (not recorded which). It is not recorded whose cells these are; they may come from a transplant donor.

This clonotype has ten or more counts. This rearrangement joins TRBV20-1 to TRBJ2-2; tentative D call: TRBD1 (5 bases). The CDR3 runs 15 residues. V was trimmed by 4 bases and J by 2 bases, leaving 14 bases between them. Germline V gene sequence: CDR1 DFQATT, CDR2 SNEGSKA (reference sequence). The CDR3 DNA follows: TGCAGTGCTAAGGGGCACGCCCGAAACACCGGGGAGCTGTTTTTT. Its protein is CSAKGHARNTGELFF.

This clonotype has a handful of counts. The chain combines TRBV6-5 with TRBJ2-2, with unresolved D. Germline V gives CDR1 MNHEY, CDR2 SVGAGI. This CDR3 is built from 15 residues. Deletions cut 2 bases from V and 7 bases from J, with 14 bases between. The CDR3 DNA sequence: TGTGCCAGCAGTTACGGGTTAGCCCTGGGCGGGGAGCTGTTTTTT. Its translation is CASSYGLALGGELFF.

The chain uses TRBV11-2 and TRBJ1-6; D not resolved. CDR1 is SGHAT and CDR2 is FQNNGV in the germline V gene. Trimming pared 5 bases from V and 8 bases from J, leaving 16 bases between. The CDR3 totals 15 residues. The CDR3 sequence is CASSPRPSGHSPLHF. CDR3 bases: TGTGCCAGCAGCCCCCGGCCCTCGGGCCATTCACCCCTCCACTTT.

This clonotype has ten or more counts. The chain is built from TRBV18 and TRBJ1-1, with D possibly matching TRBD1 (6 bases). This CDR3 contains 15 residues. Per germline, CDR1 KGHSH and CDR2 LQKENI. With 1 base removed from V and 1 base from J, the gap between germline ends came to 10 bases. CDR3 DNA: TGTGCCAGCTCACCACAACAGGGTGGGAACACTGAAGCTTTCTTT. It specifies CASSPQQGGNTEAFF.

This clonotype was seen more than once but under ten times. The J gene is TRBJ2-1, the V gene TRBV6-1; weak D call: TRBD2 (6 bases). CDR1 is MNHNS and CDR2 is SASEGT in the germline V gene. Trimming shortened V by 2 bases and J by 6 bases, and 8 bases separated the two germline ends. The CDR3 has 13 residues. The CDR3 DNA reads TGTGCCAGCAGTGAATCGGGACTCAATGAGCAGTTCTTC. Amino acids: CASSESGLNEQFF.

This clonotype was detected only a few times. This chain's CDR3 is CATSRGLAGPYNEQFF. The CDR3 nucleotides are TGTGCCACCAGCCGGGGACTAGCGGGACCCTACAATGAGCAGTTCTTC. This chain links TRBV15 with TRBJ2-1; TRBD2 matches at 13 bases. Germline V CDR1 and CDR2: LNHNV, YYDKDF (reference sequence). The CDR3 length is 16 residues. V lost 5 bases, J lost 2 bases, and 3 bases stayed unmatched.

In this sample, this clonotype turned up many times. This chain joins TRBV7-2 and TRBJ2-5, with D possibly being TRBD1 (5 bases). The V end was cut by 3 bases, the J end by 5 bases, with 10 bases between. The germline CDR1 and CDR2 sequences are SGHTA and FQGNSA. CDR3 length equals 13 residues. DNA of the CDR3: TGTGCCAGCAGCTTCCAGGGTTTGGAGACCCAGTACTTC. It specifies CASSFQGLETQYF.

This clonotype was seen repeatedly, ten times or more. The chain carries TRBV12-3 or TRBV12-4 and TRBJ2-2; the D is unclear. This CDR3 region has 15 residues. V shed 4 bases and J shed 2 bases, with 11 bases lying between them. In nucleotides, the CDR3 is TGTGCCAGCAGTTACGGAATTCGAAACACCGGGGAGCTGTTTTTT. This codes for CASSYGIRNTGELFF.

The rearrangement uses TRBV6-1 and TRBJ2-5; 14 bases agree with TRBD2. The V segment lost 7 bases and the J segment 5 bases; nucleotides outside the gene matches: 6. This CDR3 is built from 15 residues. From germline, CDR1 is MNHNS and CDR2 SASEGT. CDR3 sequence (DNA): TGTGCCAGCAATTCCGGGACTAGCGGGAGCGAGACCCAGTACTTC. Its translation is CASNSGTSGSETQYF.

This clonotype has just a few counts. The chain joins TRBV6-1 to TRBJ2-1, with D unresolved. CDR1 is MNHNS, CDR2 SASEGT, per germline. V was clipped by 6 bases and J by 7 bases, with 19 bases between them. The CDR3 contains 15 residues. CDR3 sequence: CASRIAFVGYNEQFF. The CDR3 DNA reads as TGTGCCAGCAGGATAGCTTTCGTCGGGTATAATGAGCAGTTCTTC.

This clonotype was detected only a few times. CDR3 in amino acids: CASSEASFGTQYF. The CDR3 nucleotides read TGTGCCAGCAGTGAAGCTTCTTTCGGGACCCAGTACTTC. The rearrangement links TRBV6-1 to TRBJ2-5; no clear D gene. In germline, CDR1 is MNHNS, CDR2 SASEGT. V lost 0 bases to trimming and J lost 7 bases, with 9 bases between them. This CDR3 has 13 residues.

This clonotype was found a few times. V and J are TRBV20-1 and TRBJ2-1; 8 nucleotides agree with TRBD1. CDR3 size: 13 residues. Trimming at V came to 2 bases and at J to 9 bases, leaving 6 bases not matched to a gene. The V gene's germline CDR1 is DFQATT and CDR2 SNEGSKA (reference sequence). In DNA, the CDR3 is TGCAGTGCTAGAACAGGGGGGAGAAGTGAGCAGTTCTTC. Its protein is CSARTGGRSEQFF.

The gene calls are TRBV5-1 and TRBJ2-3; D gene unclear. Trimming took 0 bases from V and 1 from J, leaving 9 bases between them. The length of the CDR3 is 15 residues. The germline V gene encodes CDR1 SGHRS and CDR2 YFSETQ. The CDR3 DNA reads TGCGCCAGCAGCTTGGGAAGCACTCGCACAGATACGCAGTATTTT. Encoded protein: CASSLGSTRTDTQYF.

This clonotype was seen a few times. V usage is TRBV30 and J usage is TRBJ1-4; D is uncertain. The CDR3 has 13 residues. The ends were cut back, 0 bases at V and 8 bases at J, with 10 bases in the middle. Germline V gene data show CDR1 as GTSNPN and CDR2 as SVGIG (reference sequence). CDR3 amino acids: CAWSVKLGEKLFF. CDR3 bases: TGTGCCTGGAGTGTAAAGCTGGGAGAAAAACTGTTTTTT.

The CDR3 sequence is CASSLIPRLAGGSEEETQYF. The CDR3 bases are TGCGCCAGCAGTCTAATCCCCCGACTAGCGGGGGGGTCTGAAGAAGAGACCCAGTACTTC. The genes are TRBV23-1 and TRBJ2-5, with 14 bases matching TRBD2. TRBV23-1 is classed as an ORF, of uncertain function. Trimming at V came to 4 bases and at J to 3 bases, leaving 16 bases not matched to a gene. The CDR3 covers 20 residues.

This clonotype has a count of ten or more. The rearrangement links TRBV7-2 to TRBJ2-7, with unresolved D. Per germline, CDR1 SGHTA and CDR2 FQGNSA. CDR3 size: 13 residues. The germline V and J ends were trimmed by 6 bases and 6 bases, with 15 bases remaining between them. CDR3 region: CASRPLVSGEQYF. As DNA, the CDR3 is TGTGCCAGCAGACCCCTAGTTAGTGGCGAGCAGTACTTC.

This clonotype was detected ten times or more. This CDR3 is CASNPGTANTEAFF. For the CDR3, the DNA is TGCGCCAGCAACCCCGGGACAGCGAACACTGAAGCTTTCTTT. This chain joins TRBV5-1 and TRBJ1-1, with 7 bases lining up with TRBD1. The CDR3 contains 14 residues. Germline values: CDR1 SGHRS, CDR2 YFSETQ. The ends lost 6 bases at V and 1 base at J; junction bases unmatched: 6.

With regard to this clonotype: Sequence at one end of the junction differs from germline and may be a read error. The chain uses TRBV7-2 and TRBJ1-2; 8 bases are shared with TRBD1. The CDR3 is 16 residues long. From germline, CDR1 is SGHTA and CDR2 FQGNSA. CDR3 protein: CATSPRGRYGLYGYTF. The CDR3 coding sequence is TGTGCCACCAGCCCCAGGGGGCGATACGGCTTATATGGCTACACCTTC.

The chain joins TRBV25-1 to TRBJ2-2, with D uncertain. V lost 4 bases to trimming and J lost 6 bases, with 6 bases between them. The CDR3 runs to 12 residues. The V gene's germline CDR1 is MGHDK and CDR2 SYGVNS. DNA of the CDR3: TGTGCCAGCAGTGCTTTTGCCGGGGAGCTGTTTTTT. Its protein product is CASSAFAGELFF.

This clonotype was recorded at least ten times. The chain uses TRBV7-3 and TRBJ1-1; 8 bases align to TRBD1. V shed 3 bases and J 5 bases; nucleotides not matched to a gene: 8. Germline lookup yields CDR1 SGHTA and CDR2 FQGTGA. CDR3 length: 15 residues. CDR3 in DNA: TGTGCCAGCAGCTTCCGACAGGGGAGGTTGACTGAAGCTTTCTTT. Translated: CASSFRQGRLTEAFF.